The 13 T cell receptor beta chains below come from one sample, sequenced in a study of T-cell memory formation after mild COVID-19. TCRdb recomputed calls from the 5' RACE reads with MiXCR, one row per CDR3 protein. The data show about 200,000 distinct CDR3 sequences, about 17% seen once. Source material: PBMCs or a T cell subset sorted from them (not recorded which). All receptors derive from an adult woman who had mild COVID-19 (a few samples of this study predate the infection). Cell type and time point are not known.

CDR3: CAGSIGGPAQTSQNSPLHF. The CDR3 DNA reads TGTGCCGGATCCATCGGGGGCCCGGCGCAAACCTCGCAAAATTCACCCCTCCACTTT. The chain joins TRBV21-1 to TRBJ1-6; the D call TRBD1 from the table was never checked on the DNA. TRBV21-1 is a recognized pseudogene. The CDR3 runs to 19 residues.

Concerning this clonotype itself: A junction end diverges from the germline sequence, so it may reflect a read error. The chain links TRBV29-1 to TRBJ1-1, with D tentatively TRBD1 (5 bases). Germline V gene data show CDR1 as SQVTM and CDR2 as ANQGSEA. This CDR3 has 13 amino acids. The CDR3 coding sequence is TGCAGCGTTCCGGGACCAACGAACCCTGAAGCTTTCTTT. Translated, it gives CSVPGPTNPEAFF.

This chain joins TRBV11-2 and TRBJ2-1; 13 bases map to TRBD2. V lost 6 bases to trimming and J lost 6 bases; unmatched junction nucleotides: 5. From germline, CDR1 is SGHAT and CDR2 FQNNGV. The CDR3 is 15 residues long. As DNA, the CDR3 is TGTGCCAGCAGTCCGGGACTAGCGGGGAGCAATGAGCAGTTCTTC. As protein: CASSPGLAGSNEQFF. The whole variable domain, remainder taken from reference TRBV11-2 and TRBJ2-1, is EAGVAQSPRYKIIEKRQSVAFWCNPISGHATLYWYQQILGQGPKLLIQFQNNGVVDDSQLPKDRFSAERLKGVDSTLKIQPAKLEDSAVYLCASSPGLAGSNEQFFGPGTRLTVL.

The CDR3 sequence: CASSLGYYGYTF. In DNA form, the CDR3 reads TGTGCCAGCAGTTTAGGTTACTATGGCTACACCTTC. The genes are TRBV12-3 or TRBV12-4 and TRBJ1-2, with D unclear. This CDR3 contains 12 residues. Trimming cost V 1 base and J 3 bases, with 3 bases left between them.

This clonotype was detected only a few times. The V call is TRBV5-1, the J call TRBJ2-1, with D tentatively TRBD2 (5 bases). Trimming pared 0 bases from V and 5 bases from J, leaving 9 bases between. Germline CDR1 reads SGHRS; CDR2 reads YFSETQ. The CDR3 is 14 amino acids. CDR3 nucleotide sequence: TGCGCCAGCAGCTTGGGTAGCGTAGACAATGAGCAGTTCTTC. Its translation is CASSLGSVDNEQFF.

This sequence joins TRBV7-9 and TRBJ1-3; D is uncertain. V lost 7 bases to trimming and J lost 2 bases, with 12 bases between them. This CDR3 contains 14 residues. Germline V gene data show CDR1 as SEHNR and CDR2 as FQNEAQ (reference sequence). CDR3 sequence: CASTPRVTGNTIYF. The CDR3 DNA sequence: TGTGCCAGCACCCCTAGGGTTACTGGAAACACCATATATTTT.

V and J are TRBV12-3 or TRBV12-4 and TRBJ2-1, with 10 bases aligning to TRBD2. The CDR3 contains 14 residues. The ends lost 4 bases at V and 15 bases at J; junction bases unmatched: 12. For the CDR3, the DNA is TGTGCCAGCAGTTCGACTAGCGGGTTGGGAAGCGGGTTCTTC. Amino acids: CASSSTSGLGSGFF.

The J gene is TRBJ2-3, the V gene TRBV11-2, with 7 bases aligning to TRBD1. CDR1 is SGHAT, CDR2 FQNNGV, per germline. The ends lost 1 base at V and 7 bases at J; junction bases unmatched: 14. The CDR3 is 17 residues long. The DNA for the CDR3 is TGTGCCAGCAGCTTAGGGGCGACAGGGCTCCCCCTGAATACGCAGTATTTT. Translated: CASSLGATGLPLNTQYF.

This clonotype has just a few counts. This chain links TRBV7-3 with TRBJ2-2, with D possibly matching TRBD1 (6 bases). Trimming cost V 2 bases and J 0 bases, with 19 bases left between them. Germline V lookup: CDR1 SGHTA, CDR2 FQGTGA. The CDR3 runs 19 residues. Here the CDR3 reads CASSLYVQGRSANTGELFF. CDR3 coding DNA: TGTGCCAGCAGCTTATATGTTCAGGGGCGCTCAGCGAACACCGGGGAGCTGTTTTTT.

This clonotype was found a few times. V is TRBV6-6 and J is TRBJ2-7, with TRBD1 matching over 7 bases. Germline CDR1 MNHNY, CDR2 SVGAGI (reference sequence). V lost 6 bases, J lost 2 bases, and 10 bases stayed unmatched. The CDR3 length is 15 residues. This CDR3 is CASSLRDRRTYEQYF. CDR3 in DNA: TGTGCCAGCAGCCTCCGGGACAGAAGAACCTACGAGCAGTACTTC.

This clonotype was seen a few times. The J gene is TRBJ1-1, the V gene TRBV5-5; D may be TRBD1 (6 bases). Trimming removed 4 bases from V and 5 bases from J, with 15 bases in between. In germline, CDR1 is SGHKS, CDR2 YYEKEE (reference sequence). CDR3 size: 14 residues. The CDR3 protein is CASSRPGARTEAFF. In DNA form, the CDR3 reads TGTGCCAGCAGCCGCCCGGGGGCGCGGACTGAAGCTTTCTTT. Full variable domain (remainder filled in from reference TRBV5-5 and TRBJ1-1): DAGVTQSPTHLIKTRGQQVTLRCSPISGHKSVSWYQQVLGQGPQFIFQYYEKEERGRGNFPDRFSARQFPNYSSELNVNALLLGDSALYLCASSRPGARTEAFFGQGTRLTVV.

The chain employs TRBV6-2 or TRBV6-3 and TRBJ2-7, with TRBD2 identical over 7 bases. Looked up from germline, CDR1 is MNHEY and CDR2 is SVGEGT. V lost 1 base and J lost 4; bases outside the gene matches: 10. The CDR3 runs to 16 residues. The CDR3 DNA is TGTGCCAGCAGTTACTTGGGCGGGAGAATACCTTACGAGCAGTACTTC. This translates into CASSYLGGRIPYEQYF.

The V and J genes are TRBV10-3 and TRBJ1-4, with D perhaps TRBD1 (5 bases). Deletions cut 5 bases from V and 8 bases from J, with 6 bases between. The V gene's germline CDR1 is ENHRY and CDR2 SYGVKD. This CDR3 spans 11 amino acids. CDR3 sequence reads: CAISPGEKLFF. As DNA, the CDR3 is TGTGCCATCAGTCCAGGGGAAAAACTGTTTTTT.